Presented here are 27 T cell receptor beta chains from one specimen sequenced in a study of PD-L1 blockade in urothelial cancer. Assay: immunoSEQ multiplex PCR; the TCRdb copy retains only in-frame clones and omits some. The table shows 30,000 to 40,000 clones, with more than 65% occurring only once. Sequencing used PBMCs, obtained around atezolizumab (anti-PD-L1) treatment. Source of these receptors: a man aged 65-85 years with urothelial cancer.

This rearrangement joins TRBV5-1 to TRBJ1-6; 11 bases are a match to TRBD1. J lost 10 bases, V lost 0 bases, and 3 bases had no gene match. Germline loops: CDR1 SGHRS, CDR2 YFSETQ. CDR3 size: 15 residues. Here the CDR3 DNA reads TGCGCCAGCAGCTTGGGAGGACAGGGGGCCTCACCCCTCCACTTT. Encoded protein: CASSLGGQGASPLHF.

This chain's CDR3 is CASSLTGLAVYNEQFF. CDR3 DNA sequence: TGTGCCAGCAGCTTAACGGGACTAGCGGTGTACAATGAGCAGTTCTTC. This chain uses TRBV7-3 with TRBJ2-1, with TRBD2 matching over 11 bases. Losses at the gene ends were 0 bases for V and 4 bases for J; bases not matched to a gene: 2. The CDR3 is made up of 16 amino acids. Per germline, CDR1 SGHTA and CDR2 FQGTGA.

The rearrangement links TRBV4-2 to TRBJ1-5, with a weak D call TRBD1 (5 bases). In germline, CDR1 is LGHNA, CDR2 YNFKEQ. Deletions cut 1 base from V and 4 bases from J, with 8 bases between. The CDR3 covers 14 residues. CDR3 protein: CASSQVGGNQPQHF. In DNA, the CDR3 is TGTGCCAGCAGCCAAGTGGGGGGTAATCAGCCCCAGCATTTT.

Only a few counts were recorded for this clone. One end of the junction is discordant with germline, which a read error may explain. The chain carries TRBV2 and TRBJ2-7; 9 bases are a match to TRBD1. The germline gives CDR1 SNHLY, CDR2 FYNNEI. The CDR3 covers 12 residues. The CDR3 region is CASSPEIRTGDF. DNA of the CDR3: TGTGCCAGCAGCCCGGAAATCAGGACAGGGGACTTC.

CDR3 coding DNA: TGTGCCAGCAGCTTGCCCTCGTGGGGGGGAATATACAATGAGCAGTTCTTC. Translation: CASSLPSWGGIYNEQFF. This chain joins TRBV5-6 and TRBJ2-1; 7 positions agree with TRBD2. This CDR3 is 17 amino acids long. CDR1 is SGHDT and CDR2 is YYEEEE in the germline V gene. V lost 1 base to trimming and J lost 4 bases; unmatched junction nucleotides: 11.

The chain is built from TRBV4-2 and TRBJ2-2, with 7 nucleotides matching TRBD1. The germline gives CDR1 LGHNA, CDR2 YNFKEQ. The CDR3 totals 14 residues. Trimming took 0 bases from V and 7 from J; bases not matched to a gene: 2. CDR3 nucleotide sequence: TGTGCCAGCAGCCAAGATAGGGGGCGCGGGGAGCTGTTTTTT. Translated: CASSQDRGRGELFF.

This clone occurred a few times. The chain has TRBV10-3 and TRBJ1-2; TRBD1 might be the D (5 bases). This CDR3 has 13 amino acids. CDR1 is ENHRY, CDR2 SYGVKD, per germline. Deletions cut 0 bases from V and 8 bases from J, with 10 bases between. The CDR3 here is CAISESQGQGYTF. The CDR3 coding sequence is TGTGCCATCAGTGAGTCCCAGGGTCAGGGCTACACCTTC.

The V gene is TRBV9, the J gene TRBJ2-5, with TRBD1 as a possible D gene (6 bases). This CDR3 region has 15 residues. Trimming stripped 4 bases from V and 5 bases from J, with 18 bases between. CDR1 is SGDLS, CDR2 YYNGEE, per germline. The CDR3 region is CASSPAVGGFETQYF. CDR3 DNA: TGTGCCAGCAGCCCCGCCGTAGGGGGTTTCGAGACCCAGTACTTC.

The chain is built from TRBV5-4 and TRBJ1-3; TRBD1 matches 9 bases. J was trimmed by 11 bases and V by 3 bases; bases with no gene match: 15. The CDR3 is made up of 16 amino acids. Germline lookup yields CDR1 SGHNT and CDR2 YYREEE (reference sequence). CDR3 bases: TGTGCCAGCAGCTCACCCGGGACAGGGCCCCAAGGTGCCATATATTTT. Encoded protein: CASSSPGTGPQGAIYF.

As concerns this clone: The sample holds other DNA sequences that translate to the same CDR3. The V gene is TRBV7-2, the J gene TRBJ1-1; D remains unclear. CDR3 size: 13 residues. CDR1 and CDR2 (germline): SGHTA, FQGNSA. Between the trimmed V and J ends, which lost 5 bases and 0 bases, there was a span of 7 bases. CDR3 DNA: TGTGCCAGCAGCCTGCAGATGAACACTGAAGCTTTCTTT. It encodes CASSLQMNTEAFF.

V usage is TRBV11-2 and J usage is TRBJ2-5, with a possible D match to TRBD1 (6 bases). CDR1 is SGHAT, CDR2 FQNNGV, per germline. This CDR3 has 15 residues. V dropped 6 bases and J dropped 5 bases, with 19 bases sitting between them. CDR3 DNA: TGTGCCAGCAGTCCCGGACAGATTGAGGGGGAGACCCAGTACTTC. The encoded protein is CASSPGQIEGETQYF.

The rearrangement links TRBV15 to TRBJ2-1, with D tentatively TRBD2 (6 bases). Germline-derived CDR1 and CDR2 are LNHNV and YYDKDF (reference sequence). The V end lost 3 bases, the J end lost 4 bases, and 19 bases lay between the germline ends. CDR3 length: 17 residues. The CDR3 sequence is CATSSGSSAGIYNEQFF. The CDR3 DNA follows: TGTGCCACCAGCAGTGGGTCCTCTGCGGGGATATACAATGAGCAGTTCTTC.

The chain combines TRBV5-4 with TRBJ2-3; D remains unclear. With 4 bases removed from V and 2 bases from J, the gap between germline ends came to 5 bases. In germline, CDR1 is SGHNT, CDR2 YYREEE (reference sequence). This CDR3 region has 12 residues. CDR3 protein: CASSTNTDTQYF. As DNA, the CDR3 is TGTGCCAGCAGCACTAACACAGATACGCAGTATTTT.

This clone has only one observation. The rearrangement uses TRBV29-1 and TRBJ2-7; 10 nucleotides align to TRBD2. Trimming cost V 0 bases and J 3 bases; bases outside gene matches: 8. The CDR3 totals 16 residues. Germline CDR1 is SQVTM and CDR2 is ANQGSEA. Written as DNA, the CDR3 is TGCAGCGTTGAAGATTGGAGCGGGAGGGGAGGCTACGAGCAGTACTTC. Protein: CSVEDWSGRGGYEQYF.

The chain combines TRBV19 with TRBJ1-5; no clear D gene. Germline V lookup: CDR1 LNHDA, CDR2 SQIVND (reference sequence). With 0 bases removed from V and 2 bases from J, the gap between germline ends came to 8 bases. The CDR3 has 15 amino acids. DNA for the CDR3: TGTGCCAGTAGTATAGATCTAGTGGGCAATCAGCCCCAGCATTTT. Translated: CASSIDLVGNQPQHF.

This chain uses TRBV25-1 with TRBJ2-2; D might be TRBD1 (6 bases). The CDR3 spans 15 residues. V lost 10 bases and J 3 bases, leaving 18 bases between the germline ends. Germline V gene data show CDR1 as MGHDK and CDR2 as SYGVNS. CDR3 loop: CAIPTGNSYTGELFF. The CDR3 DNA reads TGTGCCATCCCGACAGGAAATTCTTACACCGGGGAGCTGTTTTTT.

The V and J genes are TRBV5-1 and TRBJ1-2, with TRBD1 matching 7 bases. Looked up from germline, CDR1 is SGHRS and CDR2 is YFSETQ. This CDR3 spans 13 amino acids. V shed 4 bases, J shed 2 bases, and the junction held 2 bases outside the gene matches. The CDR3 reads CASSRGQNYGYTF. DNA for the CDR3: TGCGCCAGCAGCAGGGGACAGAACTATGGCTACACCTTC. Full variable domain (missing parts from reference TRBV5-1 and TRBJ1-2): KAGVTQTPRYLIKTRGQQVTLSCSPISGHRSVSWYQQTPGQGLQFLFEYFSETQRNKGNFPGRFSGRQFSNSRSEMNVSTLELGDSALYLCASSRGQNYGYTFGSGTRLTVV.

V gene TRBV6-6 combines with J gene TRBJ1-3; no firm D call. With 0 bases removed from V and 2 bases from J, the gap between germline ends came to 5 bases. Per the germline V gene, CDR1 is MNHNY and CDR2 is SVGAGI (reference sequence). The CDR3 is made up of 14 amino acids. CDR3 in amino acids: CASSYSETGNTIYF. The CDR3 region has the DNA TGTGCCAGCAGTTACTCAGAGACTGGAAACACCATATATTTT.

The J gene is TRBJ2-2, the V gene TRBV19; perhaps TRBD2 as D (6 bases). Trimming took 4 bases from V and 3 from J, leaving 12 bases between them. The germline V gene has CDR1 LNHDA and CDR2 SQIVND (reference sequence). This CDR3 spans 15 amino acids. CDR3 DNA sequence: TGTGCCAGTAGTAGGCGGGGTGTGGACACCGGGGAGCTGTTTTTT. Residues: CASSRRGVDTGELFF. The full variable domain, its missing parts supplied by reference TRBV19 and TRBJ2-2, is DGGITQSPKYLFRKEGQNVTLSCEQNLNHDAMYWYRQDPGQGLRLIYYSQIVNDFQKGDIAEGYSVSREKKESFPLTVTSAQKNPTAFYLCASSRRGVDTGELFFGEGSRLTVL.

The V call is TRBV5-1, the J call TRBJ2-5; D is perhaps TRBD2 (7 bases). V was cut by 4 bases and J by 4 bases, with 14 bases left in between. The CDR3 loop spans 14 amino acids. Germline lookup yields CDR1 SGHRS and CDR2 YFSETQ. Written as DNA, the CDR3 is TGCGCCAGCAGCCCCGGGGGGCCCGGAGAGACCCAGTACTTC. This gives the protein CASSPGGPGETQYF.

The chain's CDR3 is CASSHPSGGMGNEQFF. The DNA of the CDR3 is TGTGCCAGCAGCCATCCTAGCGGGGGGATGGGGAATGAGCAGTTCTTC. The rearrangement joins TRBV4-2 to TRBJ2-1; 11 nucleotides align to TRBD2. Trimming at V came to 3 bases and at J to 7 bases, leaving 8 bases not matched to a gene. This CDR3 is built from 16 residues. CDR1 and CDR2 from the germline V gene are LGHNA and YNFKEQ.

V and J are TRBV7-2 and TRBJ1-2; weak D call: TRBD1 (6 bases). The CDR3 extends over 15 amino acids. V gave up 7 bases and J gave up 3 bases, with 18 bases separating them. CDR1 and CDR2 from the germline V gene are SGHTA and FQGNSA. CDR3 residues: CASTITAQGDYGYTF. The CDR3 DNA reads as TGTGCCAGCACCATTACGGCACAGGGTGACTATGGCTACACCTTC.

The rearrangement uses TRBV6-1 and TRBJ2-3; 7 nucleotides agree with TRBD2. This CDR3 comprises 14 residues. CDR1 and CDR2 (germline): MNHNS, SASEGT. Germline trimming cut 6 bases from V and 0 bases from J; bases unmatched to any gene: 3. The CDR3 DNA follows: TGTGCCAGCAGGGAGCGGGAAAGCACAGATACGCAGTATTTT. Translated, it gives CASRERESTDTQYF.

The gene calls are TRBV7-9 and TRBJ2-1; 9 bases map to TRBD2. Germline CDR1 and CDR2: SEHNR and FQNEAQ (reference sequence). This CDR3 has 15 amino acids. Trimming cost V 3 bases and J 8 bases; bases outside gene matches: 8. The CDR3 spells CASSFLAGGGDEQFF. CDR3 nucleotides: TGTGCCAGCAGCTTTTTGGCGGGAGGGGGAGATGAGCAGTTCTTC.

This chain connects TRBV28 to TRBJ1-5, with 9 bases identical to TRBD1. V lost 6 bases, J lost 4 bases, and 7 bases stayed unmatched. Per germline, CDR1 MDHEN and CDR2 SYDVKM. This CDR3 has 15 amino acids. CDR3 nucleotide sequence: TGTGCCAGCAGCCGAACCGGGACAGGGAATCAGCCCCAGCATTTT. It is translated as CASSRTGTGNQPQHF.

The rearrangement joins TRBV5-1 to TRBJ1-4; 7 bases fit TRBD1. Trimming took 5 bases from V and 4 from J; bases not matched to a gene: 8. The CDR3 contains 15 residues. Germline lookup yields CDR1 SGHRS and CDR2 YFSETQ. The chain's CDR3 is CASRPGGQVNEKLFF. The CDR3 DNA sequence: TGCGCCAGCAGGCCTGGCGGACAGGTTAATGAAAAACTGTTTTTT.

This clone turned up a few times. V and J are TRBV7-3 and TRBJ2-7; TRBD1 agrees at 7 bases. The length of the CDR3 is 13 residues. V lost 1 base and J lost 3; bases outside the gene matches: 0. CDR1 and CDR2 (germline): SGHTA, FQGTGA. The CDR3 here is CASSLNRGYEQYF. The CDR3 region has the DNA TGTGCCAGCAGCTTAAACAGGGGCTACGAGCAGTACTTC.